The clone carrying this T cell receptor beta chain was seen only once. The data belong to a study of blood T cell repertoires in COVID-19. For the study at large: The origin of the acute and convalescent COVID-19 samples was the United States, Italy and Spain. Nucleic acid was either cDNA or gDNA, and it came from T cells, B-cell-depleted T cells, or PBMCs.

Original analysis: Amplification of reference gene primers was used by the study to estimate nucleated cell counts. The protocol was immunoSEQ multiplex PCR, while the TCRdb copy is restricted to in-frame clones and leaves out a portion. V and J calls and clone size follow that table, whereas D and trimming were derived from the DNA. The sample lists approximately 51,000 clones, about 90% occurring once. The receptor was derived from a man between 65 and 85 years old with active COVID-19. Sample: peripheral blood.

CDR3 sequence: CASSIQGRNQPQHF. CDR3 coding DNA: TGTGCCAGTAGTATCCAGGGCCGCAATCAGCCCCAGCATTTT. The rearrangement links TRBV19 to TRBJ1-5; a possible D gene is TRBD1 (5 bases). Trimming left V 3 bases short and J 2 bases short, with 8 bases between. The CDR3 totals 14 residues. The V gene's germline CDR1 is LNHDA and CDR2 SQIVND (reference sequence).